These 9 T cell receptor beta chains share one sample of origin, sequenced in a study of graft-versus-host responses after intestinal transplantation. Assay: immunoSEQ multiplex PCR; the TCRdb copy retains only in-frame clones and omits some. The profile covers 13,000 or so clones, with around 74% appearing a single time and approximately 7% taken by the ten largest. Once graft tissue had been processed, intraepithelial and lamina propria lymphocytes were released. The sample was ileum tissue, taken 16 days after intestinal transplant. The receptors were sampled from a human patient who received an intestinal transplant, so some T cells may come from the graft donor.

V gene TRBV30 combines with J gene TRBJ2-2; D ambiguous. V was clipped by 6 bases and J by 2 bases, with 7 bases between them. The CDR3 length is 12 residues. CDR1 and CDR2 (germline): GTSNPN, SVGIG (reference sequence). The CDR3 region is CACHLNTGELFF. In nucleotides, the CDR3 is TGTGCCTGCCACTTAAACACCGGGGAGCTGTTTTTT.

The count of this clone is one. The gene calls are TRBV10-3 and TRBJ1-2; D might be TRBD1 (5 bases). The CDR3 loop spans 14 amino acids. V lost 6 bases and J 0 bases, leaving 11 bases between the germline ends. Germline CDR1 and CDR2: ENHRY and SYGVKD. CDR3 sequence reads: CAIRQGESNYGYTF. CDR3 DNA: TGTGCCATCAGGCAGGGCGAATCTAACTATGGCTACACCTTC.

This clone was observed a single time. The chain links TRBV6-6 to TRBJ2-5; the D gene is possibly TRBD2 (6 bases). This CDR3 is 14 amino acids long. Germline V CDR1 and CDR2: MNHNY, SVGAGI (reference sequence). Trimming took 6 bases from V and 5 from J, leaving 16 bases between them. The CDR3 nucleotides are TGTGCCAGCAGAAAGACTAGTCTGGGGGAGACCCAGTACTTC. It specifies CASRKTSLGETQYF.

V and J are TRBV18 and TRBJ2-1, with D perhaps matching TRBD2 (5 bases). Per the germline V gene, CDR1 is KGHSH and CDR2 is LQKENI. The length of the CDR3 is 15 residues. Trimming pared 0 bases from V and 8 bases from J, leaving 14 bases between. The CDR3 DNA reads TGTGCCAGCTCACCACCTACAGCCCCCGGGGATGAGCAGTTCTTC. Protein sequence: CASSPPTAPGDEQFF.

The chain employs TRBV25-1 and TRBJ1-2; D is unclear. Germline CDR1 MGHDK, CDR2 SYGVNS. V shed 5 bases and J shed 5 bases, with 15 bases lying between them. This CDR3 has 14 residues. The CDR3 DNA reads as TGTGCCAGCAGTCCCCCGGGGAGGAGGTATGGCTACACCTTC. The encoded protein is CASSPPGRRYGYTF.

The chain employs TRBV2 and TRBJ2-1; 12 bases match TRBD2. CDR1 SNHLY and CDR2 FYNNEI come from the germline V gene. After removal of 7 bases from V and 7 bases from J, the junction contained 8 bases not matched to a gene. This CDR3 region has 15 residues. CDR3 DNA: TGTGCCAGCACCCTCTCTAGCGGGGGGGAGAATGAGCAGTTCTTC. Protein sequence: CASTLSSGGENEQFF. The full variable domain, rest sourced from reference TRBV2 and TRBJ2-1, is EPEVTQTPSHQVTQMGQEVILRCVPISNHLYFYWYRQILGQKVEFLVSFYNNEISEKSEIFDDQFSVERPDGSNFTLKIRSTKLEDSAMYFCASTLSSGGENEQFFGPGTRLTVL.

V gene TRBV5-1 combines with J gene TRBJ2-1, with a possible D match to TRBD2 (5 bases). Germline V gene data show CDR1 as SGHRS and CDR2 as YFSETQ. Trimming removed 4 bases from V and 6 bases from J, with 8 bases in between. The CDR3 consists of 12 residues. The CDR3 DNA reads TGCGCCAGCAGCCCGGCGGGCAATGAGCAGTTCTTC. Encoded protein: CASSPAGNEQFF.

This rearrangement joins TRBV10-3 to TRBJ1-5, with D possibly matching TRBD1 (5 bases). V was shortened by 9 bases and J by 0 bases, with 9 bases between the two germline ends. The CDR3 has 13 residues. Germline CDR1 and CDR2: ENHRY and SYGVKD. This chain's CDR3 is CAIFGHSNQPQHF. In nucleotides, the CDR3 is TGTGCCATTTTTGGACATAGCAATCAGCCCCAGCATTTT.

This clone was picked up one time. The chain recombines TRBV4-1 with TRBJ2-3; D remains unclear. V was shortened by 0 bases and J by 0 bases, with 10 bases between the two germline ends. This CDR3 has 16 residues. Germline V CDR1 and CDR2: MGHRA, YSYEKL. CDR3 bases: TGCGCCAGCAGCCAAGACCGCCAGGCCAGCACAGATACGCAGTATTTT. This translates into CASSQDRQASTDTQYF.